This T cell receptor beta chain appears in the sequencing data of a study of vaccination and CD4 T cells after COVID-19. At the level of the study: Following dose two, a median roughly 72 days (range 14 to 241) passed before post-vaccine samples were taken. Study-wide findings and caveats: The authors identified 304 of 307 vaccine-specific clones in convalescent patients as spike mono-reactive.

As concerns this clonotype: The target antigen is unknown.

TCRdb analysed the PCR reads with MiXCR anew, one entry per CDR3 protein. The sample shows fewer than 30,000 distinct CDR3 sequences, 51% of them seen only once. Trimming removed 1 base from V and 0 bases from J, with 7 bases in between. CDR3 length: 15 residues. Germline CDR1 reads MNHEY; CDR2 reads SVGEGT. The source was CD4+ T cells from blood, collected before SARS-CoV-2 vaccination. The chain couples TRBV6-2 or TRBV6-3 to TRBJ1-5; no reliable D call. This sequence was found in a human donor who had recovered from COVID-19. As DNA, the CDR3 is TGTGCCAGCAGTTACTTTCGCAGTAGCAATCAGCCCCAGCATTTT. Protein sequence: CASSYFRSSNQPQHF.